This TCR beta chain appears in the sequencing data of a study of blood T cells in healthy people across ages. Findings of the study overall: Across the age range, TCR beta diversity per million T cells fell in a roughly linear way.

This clonotype showed up just a few times. Its antigen is not known. The CDR3 runs to 12 residues. After removal of 6 bases from V and 8 bases from J, the junction contained 6 bases not matched to a gene. CDR1 is KGHSH and CDR2 is LQKENI in the germline V gene. PCR was performed a second time for about 7 to 11 cycles using a sample-barcoded 5' primer and a J-beta primer mix. A template-switch adaptor with 12 random nucleotides tagged each cDNA molecule. TCRdb processed the 5' RACE reads anew with MiXCR; each CDR3 protein has one entry. Found here are 800,000 to 1,000,000 distinct CDR3 sequences, around 49% of them singletons; the top ten hold about an eighth.

This clonotype was sampled from a man younger than 45 in good health. Sequenced: blood. This chain joins TRBV18 and TRBJ1-2, with 7 bases that match TRBD1. CDR3 amino acids: CASSLDRRGYTF. DNA of the CDR3: TGTGCCAGCTCTCTGGACAGGCGCGGCTACACCTTC.